A single sample is the source of the 21 T cell receptor beta chains below, sequenced in a study of blood T cell repertoires in COVID-19. TCRdb's table, derived via immunoSEQ multiplex PCR, lists solely in-frame clones and lacks some. The sample has about 200,000 clones, around nine tenths seen once; the top ten hold 15% to 20%. Sequencing input: peripheral blood. Receptor source: a man aged 45-65 years with COVID-19, enrolled during active disease.

The V call is TRBV27, the J call TRBJ2-1; 7 nucleotides align to TRBD2. The V gene end was trimmed by 6 bases and the J gene end by 6 bases; junction bases not matched to a gene: 14. The germline V gene has CDR1 MNHEY and CDR2 SMNVEV (reference sequence). The CDR3 loop spans 16 amino acids. CDR3 DNA sequence: TGTGCCAGCAGGGGAGGGGCGCGCTCTTCGATCAATGAGCAGTTCTTC. Translated, it gives CASRGGARSSINEQFF.

The J gene is TRBJ2-7, the V gene TRBV5-4, with 8 bases identical to TRBD1. From germline, CDR1 is SGHNT and CDR2 YYREEE (reference sequence). The CDR3 is made up of 13 amino acids. Trimming cost V 4 bases and J 7 bases; bases outside gene matches: 7. DNA for the CDR3: TGTGCCAGCAGCCGGGACAGGTCTGGAGAGCAGTACTTC. Translation gives CASSRDRSGEQYF.

The chain employs TRBV6-5 and TRBJ2-3; possible D gene TRBD2, 6 bases. Trimming removed 6 bases from V and 4 bases from J, with 14 bases in between. The CDR3 contains 14 residues. Germline loops: CDR1 MNHEY, CDR2 SVGAGI. The CDR3 spells CASSSGTGPDTQYF. The CDR3 region has the DNA TGTGCCAGCAGCTCCGGGACTGGACCAGATACGCAGTATTTT.

The rearrangement joins TRBV30 to TRBJ1-2; a possible D gene is TRBD1 (5 bases). The CDR3 is 13 residues long. V dropped 5 bases and J dropped 7 bases, with 17 bases sitting between them. Germline loops: CDR1 GTSNPN, CDR2 SVGIG (reference sequence). CDR3 bases: TGTGCCTGGGGGGTTCCAGGGAGGGGTGGCTACACCTTC. This codes for CAWGVPGRGGYTF. The full variable domain, its missing parts supplied by reference TRBV30 and TRBJ1-2, is SQTIHQWPATLVQPVGSPLSLECTVEGTSNPNLYWYRQAAGRGLQLLFYSVGIGQISSEVPQNLSASRPQDRQFILSSKKLLLSDSGFYLCAWGVPGRGGYTFGSGTRLTVV.

The chain is built from TRBV24-1 and TRBJ2-1; 8 bases fit TRBD1. The germline V gene has CDR1 KGHDR and CDR2 SFDVKD. The junction had 1 base not matched to a gene; V was cut back by 0 bases and J by 7 bases. This CDR3 spans 14 amino acids. The CDR3 coding sequence is TGTGCCACCAGTGATTTGACAGGGGGGAATGAGCAGTTCTTC. This gives the protein CATSDLTGGNEQFF.

The gene calls are TRBV7-2 and TRBJ2-7; tentative D call: TRBD1 (5 bases). Deletions cut 5 bases from V and 0 bases from J, with 17 bases between. CDR3 length: 16 residues. The germline CDR1 and CDR2 sequences are SGHTA and FQGNSA. The chain's CDR3 is CASSRHHQGSSYEQYF. The CDR3 nucleotides are TGTGCCAGCAGCCGTCACCATCAGGGCTCCTCCTACGAGCAGTACTTC.

The rearrangement links TRBV27 to TRBJ1-2; 10 bases line up with TRBD1. V lost 5 bases and J lost 1; bases outside the gene matches: 7. CDR3 length: 16 amino acids. CDR1 MNHEY and CDR2 SMNVEV come from the germline V gene (reference sequence). The CDR3 sequence: CASSIGTGAINYGYTF. CDR3 DNA: TGTGCCAGCAGTATAGGGACAGGGGCTATTAACTATGGCTACACCTTC.

The CDR3 nucleotides are TGTGCCAGCAGTTTAGGGCCGGGACAGGGGCCAGATACGCAGTATTTT. This codes for CASSLGPGQGPDTQYF. The V call is TRBV28, the J call TRBJ2-3, with 10 bases aligning to TRBD1. The J segment lost 4 bases and the V segment lost 2 bases, leaving 6 bases of the junction unmatched. Per germline, CDR1 MDHEN and CDR2 SYDVKM. The CDR3 sequence is 16 residues long.

In its sample, this clone was seen once. The chain joins TRBV30 to TRBJ1-6; D call uncertain. This CDR3 is 15 amino acids long. Germline V gene lookup returns CDR1 GTSNPN and CDR2 SVGIG (reference sequence). V was shortened by 0 bases and J by 6 bases, with 12 bases between the two germline ends. The CDR3 spells CAWSVNGPPNSPLHF. CDR3 bases: TGTGCCTGGAGTGTAAATGGGCCGCCTAATTCACCCCTCCACTTT.

A remark on this clone: The junction does not match germline at one end; this may be a read error. The chain links TRBV29-1 to TRBJ1-1; 8 nucleotides agree with TRBD1. CDR1 and CDR2 from the germline V gene are SQVTM and ANQGSEA. This CDR3 region has 14 residues. CDR3 coding DNA: TGCAGCGTAGAAGAGACAGGGGCGGTTTCTGAAGCTTTCTTT. It is translated as CSVEETGAVSEAFF.

The rearrangement uses TRBV7-8 and TRBJ1-1, with 8 positions matching TRBD1. The ends lost 5 bases at V and 1 base at J; junction bases unmatched: 9. The CDR3 extends over 16 amino acids. The germline gives CDR1 SGHVS, CDR2 FQNEAQ. For the CDR3, the DNA is TGTGCCAGCAGCCCGTATAGGACAGGGCGGAACACTGAAGCTTTCTTT. Protein sequence: CASSPYRTGRNTEAFF. Full variable domain (rest looked up from reference TRBV7-8 and TRBJ1-1): GAGVSQSPRYKVAKRGQDVALRCDPISGHVSLFWYQQALGQGPEFLTYFQNEAQLDKSGLPSDRFFAERPEGSVSTLKIQRTQQEDSAVYLCASSPYRTGRNTEAFFGQGTRLTVV.

This sequence joins TRBV6-6 and TRBJ2-5; D call uncertain. Germline V gene lookup returns CDR1 MNHNY and CDR2 SVGAGI (reference sequence). Trimming pared 7 bases from V and 0 bases from J, leaving 15 bases between. There are 15 residues in the CDR3. CDR3 protein: CASNSFGSNQETQYF. CDR3 in DNA: TGTGCCAGCAATAGTTTCGGTAGCAACCAAGAGACCCAGTACTTC.

DNA for the CDR3: TGTGCTAGTGGCCCATCGGGAGCCGGGGAGCTGTTTTTT. Its translation: CASGPSGAGELFF. The chain joins TRBV12-5 to TRBJ2-2, with D possibly matching TRBD2 (6 bases). The CDR3 is made up of 13 amino acids. Trimming removed 6 bases from V and 6 bases from J, with 11 bases in between. Germline loops: CDR1 LGHNT, CDR2 FRNRAP.

This chain links TRBV7-3 with TRBJ2-5, with 7 bases that match TRBD1. CDR3 size: 13 residues. Germline trimming cut 5 bases from V and 5 bases from J; bases unmatched to any gene: 5. Germline V gene data show CDR1 as SGHTA and CDR2 as FQGTGA. CDR3 sequence reads: CASSGRRGETQYF. Written as DNA, the CDR3 is TGTGCCAGCAGCGGACGCAGGGGGGAGACCCAGTACTTC. Full variable domain (rest looked up from reference TRBV7-3 and TRBJ2-5): GAGVSQTPSNKVTEKGKYVELRCDPISGHTALYWYRQSLGQGPEFLIYFQGTGAADDSGLPNDRFFAVRPEGSVSTLKIQRTERGDSAVYLCASSGRRGETQYFGPGTRLLVL.

The chain has TRBV28 and TRBJ2-1; possible D gene TRBD2, 6 bases. The V end lost 5 bases, the J end lost 9 bases, and 23 bases lay between the germline ends. This CDR3 has 16 amino acids. CDR1 is MDHEN, CDR2 SYDVKM, per germline. CDR3 sequence (DNA): TGTGCCAGCAGTACCGGGGCAGCGGGTGACCGATCTGAGCAGTTCTTC. Translated: CASSTGAAGDRSEQFF.

V gene TRBV6-5 combines with J gene TRBJ1-3; TRBD1 might be the D (5 bases). Between the trimmed V and J ends, which lost 11 bases and 0 bases, there was a span of 14 bases. The CDR3 sequence is 14 residues long. Per germline, CDR1 MNHEY and CDR2 SVGAGI. The DNA of the CDR3 is TGTGCCTCAAAACGGGGGAGCTCTGGAAACACCATATATTTT. This gives the protein CASKRGSSGNTIYF.

The rearrangement uses TRBV21-1 and TRBJ2-2; TRBD2 is taken as the D call from the table, unchecked against the DNA. TRBV21-1 is a known pseudogene. This CDR3 contains 13 residues. The CDR3: CASSKVRRGELFF. In DNA, the CDR3 is TGTGCCAGCAGCAAAGTTCGTCGCGGGGAGCTGTTTTTT.

The V gene is TRBV19, the J gene TRBJ2-7; 8 positions agree with TRBD1. This CDR3 is 15 amino acids long. Unmatched junction bases numbered 12, after V lost 7 bases and J lost 4 bases. Germline loops: CDR1 LNHDA, CDR2 SQIVND (reference sequence). The CDR3 DNA is TGTGCCAGTACCCTCCGGACAGGGCCCTTATACGAGCAGTACTTC. It codes for CASTLRTGPLYEQYF.

This clone has just one count. This chain joins TRBV6-1 and TRBJ2-2, with 8 bases identical to TRBD1. Germline V gene sequence: CDR1 MNHNS, CDR2 SASEGT. The CDR3 runs to 14 residues. The V gene end was trimmed by 4 bases and the J gene end by 5 bases; junction bases not matched to a gene: 3. Written as DNA, the CDR3 is TGTGCCAGCAGTGGCCGGACAGGGACCGGGGAGCTGTTTTTT. This translates into CASSGRTGTGELFF.

This clone turned up a few times. V is TRBV27 and J is TRBJ1-1, with D possibly being TRBD1 (6 bases). Germline V gives CDR1 MNHEY, CDR2 SMNVEV (reference sequence). Trimming pared 6 bases from V and 7 bases from J, leaving 15 bases between. The CDR3 is 13 amino acids. The CDR3 sequence: CASSQNREGEAFF. In DNA form, the CDR3 reads TGTGCCAGCAGCCAAAACAGGGAAGGTGAAGCTTTCTTT.

The chain employs TRBV3-1 (or the pseudogene TRBV3-2) and TRBJ2-1, with D perhaps matching TRBD2 (6 bases). The CDR3 contains 14 residues. CDR1 LGHDT and CDR2 YNNKEL come from the germline V gene (reference sequence). Trimming cost V 7 bases and J 8 bases, with 18 bases left between them. The CDR3 DNA follows: TGTGCCAGCACGCTTCGAGGGAGGATGCATGAGCAGTTCTTC. Its translation is CASTLRGRMHEQFF.